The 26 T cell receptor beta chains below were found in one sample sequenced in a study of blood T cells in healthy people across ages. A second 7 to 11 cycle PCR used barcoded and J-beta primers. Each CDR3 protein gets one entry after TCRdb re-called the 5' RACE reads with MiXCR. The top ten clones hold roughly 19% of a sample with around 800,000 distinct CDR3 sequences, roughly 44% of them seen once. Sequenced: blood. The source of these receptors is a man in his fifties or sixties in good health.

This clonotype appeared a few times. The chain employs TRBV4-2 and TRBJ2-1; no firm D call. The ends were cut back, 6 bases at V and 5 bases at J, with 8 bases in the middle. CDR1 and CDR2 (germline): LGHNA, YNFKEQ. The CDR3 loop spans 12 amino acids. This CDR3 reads CASSFTDNEQFF. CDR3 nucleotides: TGTGCCAGCAGTTTCACAGACAATGAGCAGTTCTTC.

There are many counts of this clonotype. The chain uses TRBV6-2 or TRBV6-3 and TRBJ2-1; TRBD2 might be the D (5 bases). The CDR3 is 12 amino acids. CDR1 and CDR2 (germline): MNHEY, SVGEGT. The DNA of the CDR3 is TGTGCGTCCGGGGAGTCCTACAATGAGCAGTTCTTC. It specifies CASGESYNEQFF.

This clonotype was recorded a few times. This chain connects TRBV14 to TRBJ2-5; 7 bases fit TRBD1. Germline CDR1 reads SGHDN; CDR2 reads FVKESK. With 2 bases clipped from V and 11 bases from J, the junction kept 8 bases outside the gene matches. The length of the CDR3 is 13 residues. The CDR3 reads CASSQLAGGEQYF. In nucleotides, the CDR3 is TGTGCCAGCAGCCAACTCGCAGGGGGTGAGCAGTACTTC.

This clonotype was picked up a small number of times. The CDR3 region is CASSRGTSVRETQYF. The CDR3 nucleotides are TGTGCCAGCAGCAGAGGGACTAGCGTCCGAGAGACCCAGTACTTC. This chain joins TRBV7-2 and TRBJ2-5, with 10 bases aligning to TRBD2. Germline CDR1 SGHTA, CDR2 FQGNSA. V trimming: 5 bases; J trimming: 4 bases; junction bases outside the gene matches: 7. The CDR3 length is 15 residues.

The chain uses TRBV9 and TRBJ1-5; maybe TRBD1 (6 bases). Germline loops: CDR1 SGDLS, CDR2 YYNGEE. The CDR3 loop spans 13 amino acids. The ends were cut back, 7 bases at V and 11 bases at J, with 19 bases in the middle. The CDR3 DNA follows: TGTGCCAGCGGCTGTGAGGGGGACCGGGCCCAGCATTTT. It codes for CASGCEGDRAQHF.

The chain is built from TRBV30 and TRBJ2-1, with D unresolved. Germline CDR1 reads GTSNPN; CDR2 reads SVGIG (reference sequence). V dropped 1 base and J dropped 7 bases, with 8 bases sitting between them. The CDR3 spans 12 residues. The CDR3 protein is CAWSALGNEQFF. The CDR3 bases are TGTGCCTGGAGTGCCCTCGGGAATGAGCAGTTCTTC.

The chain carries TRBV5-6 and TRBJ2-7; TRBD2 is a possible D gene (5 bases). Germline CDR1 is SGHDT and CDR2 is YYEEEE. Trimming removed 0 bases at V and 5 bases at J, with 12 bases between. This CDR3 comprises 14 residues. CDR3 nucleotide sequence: TGTGCCAGCAGCTTGGCCAACCGAGGGAACGAGCAGTACTTC. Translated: CASSLANRGNEQYF.

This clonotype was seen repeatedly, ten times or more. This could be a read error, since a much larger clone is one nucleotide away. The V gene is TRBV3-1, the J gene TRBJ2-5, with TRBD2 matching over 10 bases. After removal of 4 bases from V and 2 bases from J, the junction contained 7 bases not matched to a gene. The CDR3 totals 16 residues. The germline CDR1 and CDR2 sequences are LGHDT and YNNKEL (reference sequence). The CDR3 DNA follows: TGTGCCAGCAGCCCCCTCGTAGCGGGGGGTCAAGAGACCCAGTACTTC. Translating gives CASSPLVAGGQETQYF.

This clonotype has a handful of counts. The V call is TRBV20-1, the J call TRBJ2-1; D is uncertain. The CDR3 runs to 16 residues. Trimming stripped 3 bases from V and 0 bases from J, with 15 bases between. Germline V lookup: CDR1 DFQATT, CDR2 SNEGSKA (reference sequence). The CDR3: CSARDPKRSSYNEQFF. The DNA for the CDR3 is TGCAGTGCTAGGGACCCCAAGAGAAGCTCCTACAATGAGCAGTTCTTC.

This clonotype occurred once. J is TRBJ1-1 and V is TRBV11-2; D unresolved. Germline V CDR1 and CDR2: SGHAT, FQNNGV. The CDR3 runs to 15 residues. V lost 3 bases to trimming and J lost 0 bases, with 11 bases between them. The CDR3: CASSFGRALNTEAFF. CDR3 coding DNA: TGTGCCAGCAGCTTTGGTCGGGCCCTGAACACTGAAGCTTTCTTT.

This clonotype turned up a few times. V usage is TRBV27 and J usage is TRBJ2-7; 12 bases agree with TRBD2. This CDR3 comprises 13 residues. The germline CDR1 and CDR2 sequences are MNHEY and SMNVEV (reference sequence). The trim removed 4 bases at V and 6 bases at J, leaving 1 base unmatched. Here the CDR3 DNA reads TGTGCCAGCAGTTGGACTAGCGGGGCCGAGCAGTACTTC. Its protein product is CASSWTSGAEQYF.

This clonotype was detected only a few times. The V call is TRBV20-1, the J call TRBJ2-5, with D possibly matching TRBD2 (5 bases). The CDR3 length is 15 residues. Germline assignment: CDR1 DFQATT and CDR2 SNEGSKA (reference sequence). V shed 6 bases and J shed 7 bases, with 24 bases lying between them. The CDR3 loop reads CSAQKRGQPTGTQYF. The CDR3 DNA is TGCAGTGCCCAGAAACGGGGTCAACCGACGGGGACCCAGTACTTC.

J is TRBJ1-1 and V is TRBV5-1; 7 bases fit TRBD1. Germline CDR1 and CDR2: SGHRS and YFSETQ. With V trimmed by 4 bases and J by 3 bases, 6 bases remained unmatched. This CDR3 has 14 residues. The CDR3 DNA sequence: TGCGCCAGCAGCACTGGACAGGCCCACACTGAAGCTTTCTTT. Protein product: CASSTGQAHTEAFF.

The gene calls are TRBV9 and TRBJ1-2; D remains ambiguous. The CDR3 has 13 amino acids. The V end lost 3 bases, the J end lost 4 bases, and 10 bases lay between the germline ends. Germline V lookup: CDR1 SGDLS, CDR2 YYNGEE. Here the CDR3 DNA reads TGTGCCAGCAGCGCGCAGGAGGCCTATGGCTACACCTTC. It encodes CASSAQEAYGYTF.

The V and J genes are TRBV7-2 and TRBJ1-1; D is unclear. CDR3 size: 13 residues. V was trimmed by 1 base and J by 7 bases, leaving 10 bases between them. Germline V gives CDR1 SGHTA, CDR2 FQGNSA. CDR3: CASSLGREREAFF. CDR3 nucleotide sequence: TGTGCCAGCAGCTTAGGGAGGGAGCGTGAAGCTTTCTTT.

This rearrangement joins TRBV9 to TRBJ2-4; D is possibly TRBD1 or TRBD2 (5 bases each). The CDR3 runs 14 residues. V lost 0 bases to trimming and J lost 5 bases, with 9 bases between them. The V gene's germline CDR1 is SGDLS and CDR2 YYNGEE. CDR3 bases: TGTGCCAGCAGCGTAGGGCAGGGACAAAACATTCAGTACTTC. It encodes CASSVGQGQNIQYF.

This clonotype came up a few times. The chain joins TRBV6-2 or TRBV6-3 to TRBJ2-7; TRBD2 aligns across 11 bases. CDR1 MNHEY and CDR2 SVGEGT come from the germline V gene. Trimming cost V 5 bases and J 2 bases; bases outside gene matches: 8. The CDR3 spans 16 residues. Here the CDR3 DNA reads TGTGCCAGCAGTCTCTCGACTAGCGGGGACCCCTACGAGCAGTACTTC. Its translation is CASSLSTSGDPYEQYF.

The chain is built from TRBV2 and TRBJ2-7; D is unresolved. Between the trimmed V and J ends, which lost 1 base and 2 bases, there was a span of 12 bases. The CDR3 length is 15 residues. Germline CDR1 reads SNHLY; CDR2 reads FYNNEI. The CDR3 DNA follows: TGTGCCAGCAGTGAAGGCCTGTATGCGACCTACGAGCAGTACTTC. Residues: CASSEGLYATYEQYF.

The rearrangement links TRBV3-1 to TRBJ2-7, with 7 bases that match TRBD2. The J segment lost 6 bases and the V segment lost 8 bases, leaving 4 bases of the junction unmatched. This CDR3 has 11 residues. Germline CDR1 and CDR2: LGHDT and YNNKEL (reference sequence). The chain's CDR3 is CASRSGPEQYF. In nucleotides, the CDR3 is TGTGCCAGCCGTAGCGGGCCCGAGCAGTACTTC.

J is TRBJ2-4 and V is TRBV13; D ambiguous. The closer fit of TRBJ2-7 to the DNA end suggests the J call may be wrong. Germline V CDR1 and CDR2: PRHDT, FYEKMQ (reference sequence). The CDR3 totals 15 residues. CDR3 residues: CASSYLIGSTYEQYF. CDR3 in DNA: TGTGCCAGCAGTTATCTAATCGGATCAACCTACGAGCAGTACTTC.

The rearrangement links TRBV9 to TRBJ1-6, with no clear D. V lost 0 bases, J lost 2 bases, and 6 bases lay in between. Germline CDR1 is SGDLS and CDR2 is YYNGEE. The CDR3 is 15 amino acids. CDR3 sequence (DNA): TGTGCCAGCAGCGTAGATGACGCCTATAATTCACCCCTCCACTTT. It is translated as CASSVDDAYNSPLHF.

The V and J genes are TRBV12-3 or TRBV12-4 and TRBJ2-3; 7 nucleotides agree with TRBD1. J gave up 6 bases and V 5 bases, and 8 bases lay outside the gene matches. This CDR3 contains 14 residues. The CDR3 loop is CASSNRQGLDTQYF. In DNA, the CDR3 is TGTGCCAGCAGTAACCGACAGGGTTTGGATACGCAGTATTTT.

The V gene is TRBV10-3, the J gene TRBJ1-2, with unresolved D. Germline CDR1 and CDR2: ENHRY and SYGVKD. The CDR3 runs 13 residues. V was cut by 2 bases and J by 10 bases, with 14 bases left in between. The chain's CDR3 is CAISEGLLLVYTF. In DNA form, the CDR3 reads TGTGCCATCAGTGAGGGACTGCTCTTAGTCTACACCTTC.

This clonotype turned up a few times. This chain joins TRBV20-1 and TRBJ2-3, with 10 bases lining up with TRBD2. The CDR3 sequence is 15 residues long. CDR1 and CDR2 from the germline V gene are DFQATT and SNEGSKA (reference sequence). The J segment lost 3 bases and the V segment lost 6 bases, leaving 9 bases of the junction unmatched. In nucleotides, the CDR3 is TGCAGTGCCACTCGGACTAGCGGCTCTACAGATACGCAGTATTTT. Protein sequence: CSATRTSGSTDTQYF.

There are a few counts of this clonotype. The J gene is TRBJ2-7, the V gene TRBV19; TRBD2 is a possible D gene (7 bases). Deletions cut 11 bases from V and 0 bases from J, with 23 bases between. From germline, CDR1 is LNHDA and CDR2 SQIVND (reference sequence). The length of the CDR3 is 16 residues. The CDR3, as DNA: TGTGCCGTCGGGGGGCCGGGACGAGAAGACTCCTACGAGCAGTACTTC. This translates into CAVGGPGREDSYEQYF. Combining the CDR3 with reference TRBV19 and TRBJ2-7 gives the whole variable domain DGGITQSPKYLFRKEGQNVTLSCEQNLNHDAMYWYRQDPGQGLRLIYYSQIVNDFQKGDIAEGYSVSREKKESFPLTVTSAQKNPTAFYLCAVGGPGREDSYEQYFGPGTRLTVT.

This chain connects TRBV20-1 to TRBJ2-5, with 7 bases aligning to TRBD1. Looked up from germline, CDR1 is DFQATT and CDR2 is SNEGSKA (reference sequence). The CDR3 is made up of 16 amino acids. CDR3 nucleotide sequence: TGCAGCGCCATAAAAACCCGGGACAGAGTTCAAGAGACCCAGTACTTC. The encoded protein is CSAIKTRDRVQETQYF.